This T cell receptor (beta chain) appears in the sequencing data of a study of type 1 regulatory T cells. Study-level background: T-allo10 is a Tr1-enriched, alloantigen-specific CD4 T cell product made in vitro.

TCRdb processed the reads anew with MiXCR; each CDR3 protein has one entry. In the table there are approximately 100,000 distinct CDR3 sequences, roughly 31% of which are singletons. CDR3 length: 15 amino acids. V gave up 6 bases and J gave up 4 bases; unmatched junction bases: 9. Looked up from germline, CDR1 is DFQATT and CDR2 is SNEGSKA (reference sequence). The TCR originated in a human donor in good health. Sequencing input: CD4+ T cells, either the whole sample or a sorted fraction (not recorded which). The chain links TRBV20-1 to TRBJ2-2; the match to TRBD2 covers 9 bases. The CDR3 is CSAKIAGDATGELFF. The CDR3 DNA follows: TGCAGTGCCAAGATAGCGGGAGATGCCACCGGGGAGCTGTTTTTT.